What follows is one TCR beta chain and its context. Its antigen remains unidentified. Per-base qualities were not stored, and no clone one base away is much larger. The sample is drawn from a study of blood T cell repertoires in COVID-19 (dated by TCRdb to 2018 to 2020). Regarding the complete study: Samples covering the acute and convalescent phases of COVID-19 were provided by collaborators in the United States, Italy and Spain. A de-identified subject ID, COVID-19 status, age in years and sex were almost always included in the sample metadata. The prospective study material was composed of cDNA or gDNA derived from T cells, B-cell-depleted T cells, or PBMCs. Deeply sampled blood TCRbeta repertoires from subjects exposed to, actively infected with, or recovered from COVID-19 were included in the dataset. The samples were drawn from two sources: the first 160 participants of the ongoing ImmuneRACE study, and fewer than 1,500 subjects contributed by 6 global collaborators. The repertoires were released in a freely available public database intended as a resource for research on the immune response to SARS-CoV-2. Where available, HLA class I and class II types were taken from metadata supplied by the sample provider and were not determined by assay-based typing. Study-wide conclusions, independent of this receptor: How much clinical and demographic metadata was included differed by source and by participant, and the metadata was provided uncurated.

In Seattle, one collaborating source enrolled patients while the infection was active and tracked those patients longitudinally over the course of disease. The collaborating institutions used their own protocols to collect whole blood in K2EDTA tubes. For TCRbeta analysis, collaborators shipped samples as frozen whole blood, isolated PBMCs, or DNA extracted from either of those sample types. TCRbeta CDR3 regions were amplified from genomic DNA by means of the immunoSEQ Assay, a bias-controlled multiplex PCR. The study's own analysis went as follows. Nucleated cell counts per sample were estimated from amplification of reference gene primers within the assay. Sequence reads were collapsed and filtered to measure the absolute abundance of every unique TCRbeta CDR3 rearrangement. For each sample, productive Simpson clonality was calculated by taking the square root of Simpson's diversity index across productive rearrangements. TCRdb retrieved this table from immuneACCESS and kept in-frame rearrangements only. Not all clones are present; in checked studies, unresolved V genes account for under half, and no reason is known for the remainder. V and J calls and clone size are as listed in that table; D and trimming were resolved from the DNA. Counted in this sample were approximately 210,000 clones; about 85% of them appeared once. The ten largest clones represent 0.8% to 0.95% of the sample.

CDR1 and CDR2, looked up from the germline V gene (reference sequence), are LGHDT and YNNKEL. Trimming costs V 5 bases and J 14 bases, and their ends lie 15 bases apart. The CDR3 has 12 amino acids, counting the end cysteine and phenylalanine. Just CDR3 DNA is preserved here, 36 bases in frame from base 1. Sequencing used peripheral blood. This sequence originates from a man in his sixties with COVID-19, enrolled during active disease. Recombination connected TRBV3-1 (or the pseudogene TRBV3-2) to TRBJ1-4; TRBD1 is a possible D gene, resting on 6 matching bases. The CDR3 sequence is CASSFDRTDLFF. Read as DNA, the sequence is TGTGCCAGCAGCTTCGACAGGACGGATCTGTTTTTT.